These 21 T cell receptor beta chains were all obtained from the same sample, sequenced in a study of blood T cell repertoires in COVID-19. TCRdb's copy holds only in-frame clones and misses some; the assay was immunoSEQ multiplex PCR. This table holds approximately 140,000 clones, 80% to 90% found once. The material sequenced was peripheral blood. Receptors originate from a man in his 60s with active or convalescent COVID-19.

The chain uses TRBV4-3 and TRBJ1-6, with 8 bases fitting TRBD1. V was pared by 0 bases and J by 9 bases, with 4 bases of the junction left unmatched. Germline V gene data show CDR1 as LGHNA and CDR2 as YSLEER. The CDR3 covers 15 residues. CDR3 sequence reads: CASSQDTGGISPLHF. Here the CDR3 DNA reads TGCGCCAGCAGCCAAGACACAGGGGGAATTTCACCCCTCCACTTT.

This chain connects TRBV5-6 to TRBJ1-3; 11 nucleotides agree with TRBD1. CDR3 size: 18 residues. After removal of 4 bases from V and 0 bases from J, the junction contained 9 bases not matched to a gene. CDR1 is SGHDT and CDR2 is YYEEEE in the germline V gene. The CDR3 here is CASSRTGGIPSSGNTIYF. CDR3 coding DNA: TGTGCCAGCAGCCGGACAGGGGGCATCCCAAGCTCTGGAAACACCATATATTTT.

The rearrangement uses TRBV6-5 and TRBJ1-6, with a weak D call TRBD1 (6 bases). The ends were cut back, 6 bases at V and 0 bases at J, with 9 bases in the middle. CDR1 is MNHEY and CDR2 is SVGAGI in the germline V gene. This CDR3 has 15 residues. The CDR3: CASRSRGSYNSPLHF. CDR3 nucleotide sequence: TGTGCCAGCAGGTCCAGGGGCTCCTATAATTCACCCCTCCACTTT.

The chain uses TRBV27 and TRBJ1-5, with D unclear. CDR3 length equals 15 residues. Trimming left V 4 bases short and J 0 bases short, with 10 bases between. Per germline, CDR1 MNHEY and CDR2 SMNVEV (reference sequence). The CDR3 bases are TGTGCCAGCAGTTGGTCGGGGAGTAGCAATCAGCCCCAGCATTTT. This translates into CASSWSGSSNQPQHF.

V is TRBV4-1 and J is TRBJ1-2, with 9 bases matching TRBD1. The CDR3 has 15 amino acids. Germline CDR1 reads MGHRA; CDR2 reads YSYEKL. The V and J ends lost 4 bases and 6 bases, in that order; junction bases with no gene match: 9. The CDR3 here is CASSLKQGAFDGYTF. In nucleotides, the CDR3 is TGCGCCAGCAGCCTTAAACAGGGGGCTTTCGATGGCTACACCTTC.

This clone was counted a single time. The chain carries TRBV24-1 and TRBJ2-1; TRBD1 might be the D (5 bases). V was cut by 4 bases and J by 8 bases, with 11 bases left in between. CDR3 length equals 13 residues. Germline CDR1 is KGHDR and CDR2 is SFDVKD. The DNA for the CDR3 is TGTGCCACCAGTGAGGCTCAGGGCCATGAGCAGTTCTTC. The encoded protein is CATSEAQGHEQFF.

This chain joins TRBV6-5 and TRBJ1-5; the D gene is possibly TRBD1 (5 bases). CDR3 length equals 14 residues. CDR1 and CDR2 from the germline V gene are MNHEY and SVGAGI. V was pared by 4 bases and J by 1 base, with 8 bases between. CDR3 sequence (DNA): TGTGCCAGCAGTTCCGGGGGAAGCAATCAGCCCCAGCATTTT. Amino acids: CASSSGGSNQPQHF.

The gene calls are TRBV6-6 and TRBJ2-5; 7 bases match TRBD1. The V gene end was trimmed by 5 bases and the J gene end by 10 bases; junction bases not matched to a gene: 4. Germline CDR1 reads MNHNY; CDR2 reads SVGAGI (reference sequence). This CDR3 region has 11 residues. The CDR3 spells CASSADRDQYF. In DNA form, the CDR3 reads TGTGCCAGCAGTGCAGACAGGGACCAGTACTTC.

This clone has only one observation. The chain employs TRBV18 and TRBJ2-7; 12 bases agree with TRBD2. Trimming took 3 bases from V and 2 from J; bases not matched to a gene: 5. The CDR3 has 16 amino acids. Germline V gene data show CDR1 as KGHSH and CDR2 as LQKENI. This chain's CDR3 is CASSPRGLAGTYEQYF. Here the CDR3 DNA reads TGTGCCAGCTCACCCCGAGGACTAGCGGGGACCTACGAGCAGTACTTC.

A few counts support this clone. V is TRBV30 and J is TRBJ1-2; a possible D gene is TRBD1 (5 bases). Trimming pared 0 bases from V and 4 bases from J, leaving 9 bases between. CDR3 length equals 13 residues. Germline CDR1 and CDR2: GTSNPN and SVGIG (reference sequence). For the CDR3, the DNA is TGTGCCTGGAGTGTACAGGCAGCCTATGGCTACACCTTC. Translating gives CAWSVQAAYGYTF.

The chain carries TRBV6-2 or TRBV6-3 and TRBJ1-2; TRBD1 agrees at 11 bases. Looked up from germline, CDR1 is MNHEY and CDR2 is SVGEGT. CDR3 length: 17 amino acids. J gave up 4 bases and V 3 bases, and 10 bases lay outside the gene matches. The CDR3 sequence is CASSYTGQGARGYGYTF. In nucleotides, the CDR3 is TGTGCCAGCAGTTATACCGGACAGGGGGCGCGGGGCTATGGCTACACCTTC.

The chain joins TRBV28 to TRBJ2-7; 8 bases align to TRBD1. Germline CDR1 reads MDHEN; CDR2 reads SYDVKM. This CDR3 has 15 residues. With 6 bases clipped from V and 2 bases from J, the junction kept 9 bases outside the gene matches. CDR3 region: CASREERTGTYEQYF. DNA of the CDR3: TGTGCCAGCAGGGAAGAACGGACAGGGACCTACGAGCAGTACTTC.

CDR3 loop: CASNGTGTGPSVGNEKLFF. The DNA for the CDR3 is TGCGCCAGCAACGGGACCGGGACAGGTCCTTCAGTGGGTAATGAAAAACTGTTTTTT. The chain is built from TRBV5-1 and TRBJ1-4; 8 bases fit TRBD1. Losses at the gene ends were 6 bases for V and 4 bases for J; bases not matched to a gene: 20. Germline-derived CDR1 and CDR2 are SGHRS and YFSETQ. The CDR3 has 19 residues.

The chain's CDR3 is CASRGGQGGLITFF. For the CDR3, the DNA is TGTGCAAGTCGCGGGGGACAGGGCGGTCTCATTACGTTTTTT. The chain has TRBV12-2 and TRBJ1-4; the D call of TRBD1 is as the table states it, not checked on the DNA. TRBV12-2 is an annotated pseudogene. The CDR3 spans 14 residues.

The count of this clone is one. The V call is TRBV7-9, the J call TRBJ2-5, with D perhaps matching TRBD1 (5 bases). V was cut by 5 bases and J by 7 bases, with 11 bases left in between. Per germline, CDR1 SEHNR and CDR2 FQNEAQ (reference sequence). The CDR3 covers 12 residues. Written as DNA, the CDR3 is TGTGCCAGCAGCCCAGAAACAGGGACCCAGTACTTC. It translates to CASSPETGTQYF.

The chain carries TRBV16 and TRBJ2-7, with 7 bases aligning to TRBD1. V shed 0 bases and J 5 bases; nucleotides not matched to a gene: 10. The CDR3 is 16 amino acids. Germline CDR1 KGHSY, CDR2 FQNENV. CDR3: CASSQSRGGRFDEQYF. Written as DNA, the CDR3 is TGTGCCAGCAGCCAATCACGAGGGGGCCGGTTCGACGAGCAGTACTTC. The full variable domain, rest sourced from reference TRBV16 and TRBJ2-7, is GEEVAQTPKHLVRGEGQKAKLYCAPIKGHSYVFWYQQVLKNEFKFLISFQNENVFDETGMPKERFSAKCLPNSPCSLEIQATKLEDSAVYFCASSQSRGGRFDEQYFGPGTRLTVT.

The sample holds one count of this clone. The chain couples TRBV5-1 to TRBJ2-6; tentative D call: TRBD1 (5 bases). The germline V gene encodes CDR1 SGHRS and CDR2 YFSETQ. Trimming cost V 7 bases and J 3 bases, with 14 bases left between them. The CDR3 runs 15 residues. The CDR3 DNA sequence: TGCGCCAGCTGGGGCAGGGAAGGTGGGGCCAACGTCCTGACTTTC. Amino acid sequence: CASWGREGGANVLTF. The complete variable domain, with remaining parts taken from reference TRBV5-1 and TRBJ2-6, reads KAGVTQTPRYLIKTRGQQVTLSCSPISGHRSVSWYQQTPGQGLQFLFEYFSETQRNKGNFPGRFSGRQFSNSRSEMNVSTLELGDSALYLCASWGREGGANVLTFGAGSRLTVL.

J is TRBJ1-5 and V is TRBV10-3, with no clear D. CDR1 and CDR2 from the germline V gene are ENHRY and SYGVKD. Trimming removed 3 bases at V and 9 bases at J, with 9 bases between. The CDR3 length is 12 residues. The CDR3 DNA follows: TGTGCCATCAGTGACCCTGGGCTGCCCCAGCATTTT. This encodes CAISDPGLPQHF.

V is TRBV9 and J is TRBJ2-3; the match to TRBD2 covers 8 bases. Germline V gives CDR1 SGDLS, CDR2 YYNGEE. V lost 0 bases, J lost 0 bases, and 3 bases stayed unmatched. There are 16 residues in the CDR3. The chain's CDR3 is CASSVGREDSTDTQYF. The DNA of the CDR3 is TGTGCCAGCAGCGTAGGGCGGGAGGACAGCACAGATACGCAGTATTTT.

The gene calls are TRBV6-2 or TRBV6-3 and TRBJ2-2; 8 bases align to TRBD2. The CDR3 covers 16 residues. V lost 6 bases to trimming and J lost 1 base; unmatched junction nucleotides: 7. Looked up from germline, CDR1 is MNHEY and CDR2 is SVGEGT. The CDR3 is CASSLGLAGNTGELFF. The CDR3 DNA reads as TGTGCCAGCAGCCTAGGACTAGCTGGGAACACCGGGGAGCTGTTTTTT.

The chain couples TRBV4-2 to TRBJ1-6, with a weak D call TRBD1 (6 bases). In germline, CDR1 is LGHNA, CDR2 YNFKEQ. CDR3 length: 17 amino acids. The V gene lost 0 bases and the J gene lost 8 bases, with 17 bases spanning the gap. The CDR3 spells CASSQDAQGFLDSPLHF. CDR3 nucleotide sequence: TGTGCCAGCAGCCAAGATGCCCAGGGGTTTTTGGATTCACCCCTCCACTTT.